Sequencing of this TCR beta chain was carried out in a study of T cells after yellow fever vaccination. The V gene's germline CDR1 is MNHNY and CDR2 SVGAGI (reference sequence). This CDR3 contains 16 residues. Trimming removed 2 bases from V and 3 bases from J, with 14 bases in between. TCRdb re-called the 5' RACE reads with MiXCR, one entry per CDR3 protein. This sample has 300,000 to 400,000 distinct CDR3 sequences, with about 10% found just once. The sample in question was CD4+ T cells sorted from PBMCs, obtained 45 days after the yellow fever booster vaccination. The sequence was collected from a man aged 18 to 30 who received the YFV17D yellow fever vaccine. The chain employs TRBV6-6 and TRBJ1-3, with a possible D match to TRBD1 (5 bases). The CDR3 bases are TGTGCCAGCAGTTACGATGGTGGGACTTATGGAAACACCATATATTTT. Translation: CASSYDGGTYGNTIYF.